One T cell receptor beta chain is described in this entry. As yet, its antigen is unknown. One end of the junction does not line up with germline, which may come from a read error. The sample originates from a study of shared clonotypes between healthy human individuals. Findings and caveats of the study: Clonotype sharing across four donors was observed for around 5.1% of naive CD4 clonotypes.

The DNA input per sorted-subset replicate PCR was 150 to 200 ng, corresponding to around 30,000 T cell genomes. TCRdb keeps only in-frame clones here, not all; method: immunoSEQ multiplex PCR. The profile shows more than 1 million clones, around 82% of them singletons. The CDR3 is made up of 11 amino acids. Germline CDR1 reads MNHNS; CDR2 reads SASEGT. The gene calls are TRBV6-1 and TRBJ1-5, with 8 positions matching TRBD1. Specimen: memory CD4+ T cells from PBMCs. This sample's subset: CD45RA-negative fraction. This receptor was identified in a man aged 18 to 29 in good health. Some clones in this sample may be carry-over from other donors' samples. Here the CDR3 reads CASSFAGQESF. The DNA of the CDR3 is TGTGCCAGCAGTTTCGCGGGACAGGAGAGTTTT.